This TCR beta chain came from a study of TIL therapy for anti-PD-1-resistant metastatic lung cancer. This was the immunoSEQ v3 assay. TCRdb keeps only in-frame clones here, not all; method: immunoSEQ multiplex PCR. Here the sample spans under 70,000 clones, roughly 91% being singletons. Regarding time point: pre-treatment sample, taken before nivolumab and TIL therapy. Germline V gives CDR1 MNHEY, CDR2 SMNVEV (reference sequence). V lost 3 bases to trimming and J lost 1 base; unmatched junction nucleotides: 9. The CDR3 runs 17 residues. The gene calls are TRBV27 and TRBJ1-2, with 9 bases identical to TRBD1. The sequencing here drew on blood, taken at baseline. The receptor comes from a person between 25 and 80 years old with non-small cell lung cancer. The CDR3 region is CASSFARGQGINYGYTF. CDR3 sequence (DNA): TGTGCCAGCAGTTTCGCCAGAGGACAGGGGATTAACTATGGCTACACCTTC.